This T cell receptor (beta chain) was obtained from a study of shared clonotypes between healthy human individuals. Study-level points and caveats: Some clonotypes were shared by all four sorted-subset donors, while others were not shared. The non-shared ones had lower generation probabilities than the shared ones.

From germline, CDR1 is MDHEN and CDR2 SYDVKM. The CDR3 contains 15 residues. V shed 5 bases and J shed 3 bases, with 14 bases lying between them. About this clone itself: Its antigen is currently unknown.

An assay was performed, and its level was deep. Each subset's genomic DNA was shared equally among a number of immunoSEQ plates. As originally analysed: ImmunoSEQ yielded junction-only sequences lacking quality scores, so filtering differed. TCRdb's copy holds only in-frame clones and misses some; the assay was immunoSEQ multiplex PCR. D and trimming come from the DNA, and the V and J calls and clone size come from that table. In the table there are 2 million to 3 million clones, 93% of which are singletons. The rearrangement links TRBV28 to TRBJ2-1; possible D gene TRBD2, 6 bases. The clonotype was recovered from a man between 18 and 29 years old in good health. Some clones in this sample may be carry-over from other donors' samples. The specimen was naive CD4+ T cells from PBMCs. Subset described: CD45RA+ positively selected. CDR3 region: CASSGGGFGYNEQFF. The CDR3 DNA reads TGTGCCAGCAGTGGCGGAGGGTTCGGCTACAATGAGCAGTTCTTC.